The 7 T cell receptor beta chains in this list originate from one sample, sequenced in a study of cytotoxic CD8 clonotypes in ibrutinib-treated CLL. The data were produced by immunoSEQ multiplex PCR, yet TCRdb's version contains in-frame clones alone and is incomplete. Among tens of thousands of clones listed, 70% were seen once. The specimen was PBMCs, collected at disease progression, from a patient treated with ibrutinib. These receptors were collected from a human donor with chronic lymphocytic leukemia.

V usage is TRBV25-1 and J usage is TRBJ2-7; D perhaps matches TRBD2 (6 bases). V gave up 1 base and J gave up 4 bases, with 14 bases separating them. CDR1 and CDR2 (germline): MGHDK, SYGVNS. The CDR3 runs 15 residues. The CDR3 protein is CASSEWGGRGYEQYF. The CDR3 nucleotides read TGTGCCAGCAGTGAATGGGGAGGACGGGGATACGAGCAGTACTTC.

The CDR3 protein is CASSEWIHEQYF. In DNA, the CDR3 is TGTGCCAGCAGTGAATGGATCCACGAGCAGTACTTC. This chain uses TRBV6-1 with TRBJ2-7; no definite D call. The CDR3 is 12 amino acids. Germline assignment: CDR1 MNHNS and CDR2 SASEGT. Trimming took 2 bases from V and 5 from J, leaving 7 bases between them.

The chain recombines TRBV5-1 with TRBJ2-5; the D gene is possibly TRBD1 (6 bases). CDR1 SGHRS and CDR2 YFSETQ come from the germline V gene. Trimming removed 4 bases from V and 1 base from J, with 11 bases in between. The CDR3 is 14 residues long. Here the CDR3 DNA reads TGCGCCAGCAGCGACGGCAGGGGCCAAGAGACCCAGTACTTC. It translates to CASSDGRGQETQYF. Full variable domain (rest looked up from reference TRBV5-1 and TRBJ2-5): KAGVTQTPRYLIKTRGQQVTLSCSPISGHRSVSWYQQTPGQGLQFLFEYFSETQRNKGNFPGRFSGRQFSNSRSEMNVSTLELGDSALYLCASSDGRGQETQYFGPGTRLLVL.

The chain's CDR3 is CASSFRVGGEKLFF. The CDR3 DNA reads TGTGCCAGCAGCTTCAGGGTGGGTGGTGAAAAACTGTTTTTT. The V call is TRBV7-2, the J call TRBJ1-4; the D gene is possibly TRBD1 (5 bases). V gave up 3 bases and J gave up 7 bases, with 12 bases separating them. CDR1 and CDR2 (germline): SGHTA, FQGNSA. The CDR3 consists of 14 residues.

This chain joins TRBV7-9 and TRBJ2-3; TRBD2 matches at 8 bases. The CDR3 loop spans 15 amino acids. Germline CDR1 and CDR2: SEHNR and FQNEAQ (reference sequence). The J segment lost 2 bases and the V segment lost 0 bases, leaving 1 base of the junction unmatched. The chain's CDR3 is CASSLAGLVTDTQYF. CDR3 sequence (DNA): TGTGCCAGCAGCTTAGCGGGACTAGTCACAGATACGCAGTATTTT.

This clone was detected a few times. The same CDR3 also results from other DNA sequences found in this sample. The gene calls are TRBV2 and TRBJ1-1, with D possibly TRBD1 on 5 matching bases. Trimming shortened V by 4 bases and J by 3 bases, and 12 bases separated the two germline ends. Germline CDR1 is SNHLY and CDR2 is FYNNEI. The CDR3 loop spans 14 amino acids. CDR3 DNA: TGTGCCAGCAGTGTTAGAGGAGGGGACACTGAAGCTTTCTTT. Translation: CASSVRGGDTEAFF.

The genes are TRBV15 and TRBJ1-3; D gene uncertain. Germline V gene lookup returns CDR1 LNHNV and CDR2 YYDKDF (reference sequence). V lost 3 bases and J lost 0, with 6 bases in between. This CDR3 has 14 amino acids. The CDR3 loop is CATSSGISGNTIYF. In DNA form, the CDR3 reads TGTGCCACCAGCAGTGGTATCTCTGGAAACACCATATATTTT.